The entry below gives a single T cell receptor beta chain sequence along with its context. Its antigen is undetermined. TCRdb reprocessed the reads via MiXCR and lists one record per CDR3 protein. The top ten hold about 26% of the sample, which has 6,000 to 6,500 distinct CDR3 sequences, 33% seen once. The data belong to a study of type 1 regulatory T cells. Study at large: An in vitro protocol generated T-allo10, a Tr1-enriched, alloantigen-specific CD4 T cell product.

Study-level findings and limits: Compared with non-Tr1 cells, Tr1 cells showed a narrower TCR repertoire.

Sequenced input: cultured type 1 regulatory T (Tr1) cells, either the whole culture or a sorted fraction (not recorded which). The source is a human donor in good health.

This CDR3 reads CASSPLSGSHETQYF. In DNA form, the CDR3 reads TGTGCCAGCTCACCACTCAGCGGGAGCCATGAGACCCAGTACTTC. The chain couples TRBV18 to TRBJ2-5, with 8 bases lining up with TRBD2. The CDR3 totals 15 residues. In germline, CDR1 is KGHSH, CDR2 LQKENI. V dropped 1 base and J dropped 5; count of bases not matched to a gene: 6.